This TCR beta chain is drawn from a study of blood T cell repertoires in COVID-19. The wider study: Both acute and convalescent COVID-19 samples were obtained from the United States, Italy and Spain.

J was trimmed by 4 bases and V by 4 bases; bases with no gene match: 8. Germline V gene lookup returns CDR1 SGHNT and CDR2 YYREEE (reference sequence). The CDR3 contains 15 residues. The protocol was immunoSEQ multiplex PCR, while the TCRdb copy is restricted to in-frame clones and leaves out a portion. The repertoire holds about 140,000 clones, with 81% as singletons. The sequencing input was peripheral blood. V and J are TRBV5-4 and TRBJ2-1; 7 bases are shared with TRBD2. This TCR came from a human donor in a cohort sampled during active COVID-19. The CDR3 DNA sequence: TGTGCCAGCAGCCCGAACGCGGGAGCATACAATGAGCAGTTCTTC. It yields the protein CASSPNAGAYNEQFF.